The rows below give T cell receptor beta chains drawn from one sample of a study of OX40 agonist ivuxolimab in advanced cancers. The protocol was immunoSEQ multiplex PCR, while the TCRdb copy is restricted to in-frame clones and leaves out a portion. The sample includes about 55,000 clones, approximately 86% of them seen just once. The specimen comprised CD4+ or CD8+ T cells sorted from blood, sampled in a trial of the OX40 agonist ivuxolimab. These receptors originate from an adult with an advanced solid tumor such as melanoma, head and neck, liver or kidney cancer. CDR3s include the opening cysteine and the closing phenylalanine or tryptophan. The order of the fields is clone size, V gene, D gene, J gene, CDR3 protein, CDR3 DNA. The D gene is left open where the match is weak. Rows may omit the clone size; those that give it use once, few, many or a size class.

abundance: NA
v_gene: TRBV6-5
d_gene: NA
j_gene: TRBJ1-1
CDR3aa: CASSYSRVNTEAFF
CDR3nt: TGTGCCAGCAGTTACTCGAGAGTGAACACTGAAGCTTTCTTT

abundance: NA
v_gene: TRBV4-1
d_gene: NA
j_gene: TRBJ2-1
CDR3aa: CASSLGPAFYNEQFF
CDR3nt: TGCGCCAGCAGCCTGGGACCCGCATTCTACAATGAGCAGTTCTTC

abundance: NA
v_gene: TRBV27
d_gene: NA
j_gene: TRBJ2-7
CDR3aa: CASSLKGISEQYF
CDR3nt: TGTGCCAGCAGTTTAAAGGGAATCAGCGAGCAGTACTTC

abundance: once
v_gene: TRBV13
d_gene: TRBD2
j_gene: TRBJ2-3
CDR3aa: CASSLERERFTDTQYF
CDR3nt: TGTGCCAGCAGCTTAGAGCGGGAGAGATTCACAGATACGCAGTATTTT

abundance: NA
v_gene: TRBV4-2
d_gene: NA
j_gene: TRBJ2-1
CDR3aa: CASSQALGAGNNEQFF
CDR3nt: TGTGCCAGCAGCCAAGCTTTAGGGGCAGGGAATAATGAGCAGTTCTTC

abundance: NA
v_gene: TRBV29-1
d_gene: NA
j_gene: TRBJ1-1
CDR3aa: CSVRLLEAFF
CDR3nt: TGCAGCGTTAGACTCCTTGAAGCTTTCTTT

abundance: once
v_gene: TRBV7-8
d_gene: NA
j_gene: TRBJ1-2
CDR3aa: CASSDYVYGYTF
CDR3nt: TGTGCCAGCAGCGACTACGTCTATGGCTACACCTTC

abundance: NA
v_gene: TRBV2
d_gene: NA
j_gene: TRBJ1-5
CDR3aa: CASTKDRGYQPQHF
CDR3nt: TGTGCCAGCACTAAGGACAGAGGCTATCAGCCCCAGCATTTT

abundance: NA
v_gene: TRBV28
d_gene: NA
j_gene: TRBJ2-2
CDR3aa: CASSSATGFRSTGELFF
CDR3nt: TGTGCCAGCAGTTCCGCCACAGGGTTCCGTAGCACCGGGGAGCTGTTTTTT

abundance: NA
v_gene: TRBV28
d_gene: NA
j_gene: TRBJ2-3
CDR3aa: CASSYRSSTDTQYF
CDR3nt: TGTGCCAGCAGTTATAGGAGCAGCACAGATACGCAGTATTTT

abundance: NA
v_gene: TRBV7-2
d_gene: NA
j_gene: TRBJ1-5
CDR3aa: CASSGWGGSGQPQHF
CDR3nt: TGTGCCAGCAGCGGCTGGGGGGGATCGGGTCAGCCCCAGCATTTT

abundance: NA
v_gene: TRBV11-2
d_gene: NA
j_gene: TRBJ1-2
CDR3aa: CASSLDTGSNYGYTF
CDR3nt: TGTGCCAGCAGCTTAGATACAGGGTCCAACTATGGCTACACCTTC

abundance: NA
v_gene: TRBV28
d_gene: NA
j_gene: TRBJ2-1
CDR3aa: CASSLGRRRSLRNEQFF
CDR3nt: TGTGCCAGCAGTTTAGGGAGGCGACGGTCCCTCCGCAATGAGCAGTTCTTC

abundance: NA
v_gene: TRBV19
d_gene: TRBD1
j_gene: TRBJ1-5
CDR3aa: CATARTGEYSNQPQHF
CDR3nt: TGTGCCACCGCGAGGACAGGGGAGTATAGCAATCAGCCCCAGCATTTT

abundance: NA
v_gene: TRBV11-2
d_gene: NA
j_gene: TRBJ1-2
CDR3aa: CASSLGQRDGYTF
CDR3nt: TGTGCCAGCAGCTTAGGACAGAGAGATGGCTACACCTTC

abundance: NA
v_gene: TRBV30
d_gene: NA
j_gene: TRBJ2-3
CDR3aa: CAWRGAGTLTDTQYF
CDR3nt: TGTGCCTGGAGAGGGGCCGGGACTCTCACAGATACGCAGTATTTT

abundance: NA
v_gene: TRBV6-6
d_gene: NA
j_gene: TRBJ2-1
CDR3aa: CASTQTLGPGEQFF
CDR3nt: TGTGCCAGCACCCAGACCTTGGGCCCTGGTGAGCAGTTCTTC

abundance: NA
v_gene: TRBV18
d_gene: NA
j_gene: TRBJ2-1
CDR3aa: CASSPQGPSGLGEQFF
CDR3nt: TGTGCCAGCTCACCCCAGGGGCCCTCGGGCCTAGGAGAGCAGTTCTTC

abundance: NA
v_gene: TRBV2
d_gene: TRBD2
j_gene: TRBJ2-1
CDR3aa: CATARGGSYNEQFF
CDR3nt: TGTGCCACCGCCCGGGGGGGCTCCTACAATGAGCAGTTCTTC

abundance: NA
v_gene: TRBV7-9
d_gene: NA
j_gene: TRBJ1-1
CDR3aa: CASSSHTGRGTEAFF
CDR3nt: TGTGCCAGCAGCTCTCACACAGGGCGGGGCACTGAAGCTTTCTTT

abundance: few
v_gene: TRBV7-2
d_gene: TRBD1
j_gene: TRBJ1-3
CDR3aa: CASSPPGGRGNTIYF
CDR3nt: TGTGCCAGCAGCCCCCCAGGGGGAAGGGGAAACACCATATATTTT

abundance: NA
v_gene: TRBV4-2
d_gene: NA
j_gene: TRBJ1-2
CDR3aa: CASSQASQTNYGYTF
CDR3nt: TGTGCCAGCAGCCAAGCTTCACAGACTAACTATGGCTACACCTTC

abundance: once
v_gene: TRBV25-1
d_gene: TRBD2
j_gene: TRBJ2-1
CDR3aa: CASGSGLGTSGKDEQFF
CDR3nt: TGTGCCAGCGGTAGCGGACTCGGGACTAGCGGGAAGGATGAGCAGTTCTTC

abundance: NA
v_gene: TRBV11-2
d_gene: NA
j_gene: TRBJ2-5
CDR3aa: CASSSTGTQYF
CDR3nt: TGTGCCAGCAGCTCAACAGGGACCCAGTACTTC

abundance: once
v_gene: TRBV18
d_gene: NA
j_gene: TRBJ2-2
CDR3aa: CASSDLTTGELFF
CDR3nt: TGTGCCAGCTCAGACTTAACCACCGGGGAGCTGTTTTTT

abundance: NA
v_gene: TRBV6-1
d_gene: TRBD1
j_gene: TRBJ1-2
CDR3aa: CASSERAGTANYGYTF
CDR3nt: TGTGCCAGCAGTGAAAGGGCAGGGACAGCTAACTATGGCTACACCTTC

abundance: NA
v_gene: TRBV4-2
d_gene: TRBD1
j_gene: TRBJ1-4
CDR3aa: CASSQVTGENEKLFF
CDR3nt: TGTGCCAGCAGCCAAGTTACAGGGGAAAATGAAAAACTGTTTTTT

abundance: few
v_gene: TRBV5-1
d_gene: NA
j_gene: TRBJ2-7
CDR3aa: CASSLGAYEQYF
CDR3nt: TGCGCCAGCAGCTTGGGAGCCTACGAGCAGTACTTC

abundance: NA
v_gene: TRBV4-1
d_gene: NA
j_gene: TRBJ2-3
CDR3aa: CASSQVVPFGYTDTQYF
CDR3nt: TGCGCCAGCAGCCAAGTAGTTCCCTTCGGATACACAGATACGCAGTATTTT

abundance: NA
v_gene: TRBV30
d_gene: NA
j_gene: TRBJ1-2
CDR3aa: CAWRGAVSRYTF
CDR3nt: TGTGCCTGGAGGGGAGCCGTTTCGCGCTACACCTTC

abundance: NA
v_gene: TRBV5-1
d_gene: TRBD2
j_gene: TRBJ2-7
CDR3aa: CASSTSGSNYEQYF
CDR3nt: TGCGCCAGCAGTACTAGCGGGAGTAATTACGAGCAGTACTTC

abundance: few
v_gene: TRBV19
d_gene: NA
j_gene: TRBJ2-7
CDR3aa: CASSKTNPSYEQYF
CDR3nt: TGTGCCAGTAGTAAGACTAATCCCTCCTACGAGCAGTACTTC

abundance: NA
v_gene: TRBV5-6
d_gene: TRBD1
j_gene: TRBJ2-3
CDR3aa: CASSPTGQEKITDTQYF
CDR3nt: TGTGCCAGCAGCCCAACTGGACAGGAAAAAATCACAGATACGCAGTATTTT

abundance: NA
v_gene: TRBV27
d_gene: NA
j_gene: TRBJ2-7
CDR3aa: CASRWAGSSYEQYF
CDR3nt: TGTGCCAGCAGATGGGCGGGGAGCTCCTACGAGCAGTACTTC

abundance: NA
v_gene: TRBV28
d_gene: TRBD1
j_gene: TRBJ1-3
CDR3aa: CASSPQGTGRNTIYF
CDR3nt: TGTGCCAGCAGTCCCCAGGGGACAGGGAGAAACACCATATATTTT

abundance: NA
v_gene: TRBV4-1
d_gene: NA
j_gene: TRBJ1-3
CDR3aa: CASSQGRGLGNTIYF
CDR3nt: TGCGCCAGCAGCCAGGGGCGGGGGTTAGGAAACACCATATATTTT